This T cell receptor beta chain appears in the sequencing data of a study of PD-1 blockade in classical Hodgkin lymphoma. V lost 4 bases to trimming and J lost 6 bases, with 16 bases between them. Germline CDR1 reads MNHNS; CDR2 reads SASEGT. The CDR3 extends over 15 amino acids. Clones were sequenced by immunoSEQ multiplex PCR, and TCRdb holds only the in-frame ones, with some missing. This table has some 10,000 clones, approximately 80% appearing once. Brentuximab vedotin exposure varied among the patients, all of whom had relapsed after autologous stem cell transplantation. This receptor was identified in a human donor with classical Hodgkin lymphoma. The chain has TRBV6-1 and TRBJ1-5; D perhaps matches TRBD1 (5 bases). The sequencing here drew on peripheral blood mononuclear cells (PBMCs), taken before the second cycle of nivolumab. The CDR3 DNA reads TGTGCCAGCAGTGGAGAGAGGGGCTTTCCTCAGCCCCAGCATTTT. Amino acids: CASSGERGFPQPQHF.